This T cell receptor (beta chain) stems from a study of T cell repertoires in cytomegalovirus infection. Across the study: Public signatures in TCR beta pointed to CMV infection and matching HLA type.

TCRdb re-called the reads with MiXCR, one entry per CDR3 protein. This sample has hundreds of thousands of distinct CDR3 sequences, with roughly 30% found just once. Study results and limitations: CMV-specific HLA-C-restricted TCR beta clonotypes dominated the ex vivo response.

As regards this clonotype: The antigen remains unidentified.

This CDR3 has 15 amino acids. The germline V gene encodes CDR1 SGHKS and CDR2 YYEKEE (reference sequence). V dropped 4 bases and J dropped 10; count of bases not matched to a gene: 10. The sequence came from a human donor in good health (CMV status not recorded). Some clones in this sample may be carry-over from other donors' samples. This chain links TRBV5-5 with TRBJ1-6, with 8 bases that match TRBD1. Sequencing was performed on cultured CD8+ T cells from PBMCs, taken from culture after CMV antigen stimulation. The CDR3 reads CASSPGQGEDSPLHF. DNA of the CDR3: TGTGCCAGCAGCCCTGGACAGGGTGAGGACTCACCCCTCCACTTT.